Listed below are T cell receptor beta chains from one sample, sequenced in a study of shared clonotypes between healthy human individuals. Data came from immunoSEQ multiplex PCR; TCRdb stores just in-frame clones and leaves some out. The table includes about 980,000 clones, over 75% detected once. The source material was memory CD4+ T cells sorted from blood. The receptors stem from a man aged 18-30 years in good health. The CDR3 runs from the conserved cysteine through the conserved F or W. D genes are given only for firm matches. Part of the rows lack a size; the others show once, few, many or a class for expanded clones.

D: TRBD1
V: TRBV27
J: TRBJ1-5
size: -
CDR3: CASRLQQGARQPQHF
DNA: TGTGCCAGCAGACTTCAACAGGGGGCGCGTCAGCCCCAGCATTTT

D: -
V: TRBV5-4
J: TRBJ2-7
size: few
CDR3: CASSLDPGVSSYEQYF
DNA: TGTGCCAGCAGCTTGGATCCGGGGGTCTCATCCTACGAGCAGTACTTC

D: -
V: TRBV12-5
J: TRBJ1-3
size: -
CDR3: CASGLLPLGTIYF
DNA: TGTGCTAGTGGTTTGCTCCCCTTGGGCACCATATATTTT

D: TRBD1
V: TRBV27
J: TRBJ1-2
size: once
CDR3: CASSLGRGRGYTF
DNA: TGTGCCAGCAGTTTAGGCAGGGGGCGAGGCTACACCTTC

D: -
V: TRBV4-3
J: TRBJ2-7
size: -
CDR3: CASSPDPSYEQYF
DNA: TGCGCCAGCAGCCCCGACCCCTCCTACGAGCAGTACTTC

D: -
V: TRBV28
J: TRBJ2-6
size: -
CDR3: CASSPTDLSGANVLTF
DNA: TGTGCCAGCAGTCCGACAGACCTATCTGGGGCCAACGTCCTGACTTTC

D: TRBD1
V: TRBV11-3
J: TRBJ2-1
size: -
CDR3: CASSSWTGGAYNEQFF
DNA: TGTGCCAGCAGCTCCTGGACAGGGGGCGCCTACAATGAGCAGTTCTTC

D: -
V: TRBV5-1
J: TRBJ1-2
size: few
CDR3: CASSSRERGVNYGYTF
DNA: TGCGCCAGCAGCTCTCGGGAAAGGGGCGTCAACTATGGCTACACCTTC

D: -
V: TRBV27
J: TRBJ1-1
size: -
CDR3: CASSLKATGNTEAFF
DNA: TGTGCCAGCAGTTTAAAGGCCACAGGGAACACTGAAGCTTTCTTT

D: -
V: TRBV2
J: TRBJ1-5
size: -
CDR3: CASSEAGQQPQHF
DNA: TGTGCCAGCAGTGAAGCTGGACAACAGCCCCAGCATTTT

D: -
V: TRBV10-1
J: TRBJ2-2
size: -
CDR3: CASSESVRGTGELFF
DNA: TGCGCCAGCAGTGAGAGCGTCAGGGGAACCGGGGAGCTGTTTTTT

D: -
V: TRBV10-2
J: TRBJ2-5
size: few
CDR3: CASRGAPGRNPEQETQYF
DNA: TGCGCCAGCCGGGGCGCTCCGGGGCGTAATCCCGAACAAGAGACCCAGTACTTC

D: -
V: TRBV7-9
J: TRBJ2-1
size: -
CDR3: CASSLLNEQFF
DNA: TGTGCCAGCAGCTTACTCAATGAGCAGTTCTTC

D: TRBD1
V: TRBV5-5
J: TRBJ1-5
size: -
CDR3: CASSLPRTGEPQHF
DNA: TGTGCCAGCAGCTTGCCCCGGACAGGGGAGCCCCAGCATTTT

D: -
V: TRBV5-1
J: TRBJ1-6
size: -
CDR3: CASCVKPSGDSPLHF
DNA: TGCGCCAGCTGTGTTAAACCGAGTGGGGATTCACCCCTCCACTTT

D: -
V: TRBV6-5
J: TRBJ2-7
size: -
CDR3: CATRPGVYEQYF
DNA: TGTGCCACTAGGCCAGGGGTGTACGAGCAGTACTTC

D: TRBD1
V: TRBV2
J: TRBJ1-2
size: -
CDR3: CASSDPGGTGVDGYTF
DNA: TGTGCCAGCAGTGATCCCGGTGGGACAGGGGTAGATGGCTACACCTTC

D: TRBD1
V: TRBV5-1
J: TRBJ2-7
size: -
CDR3: CASSWDRVGTEQYF
DNA: TGCGCCAGCAGCTGGGACAGGGTAGGTACCGAGCAGTACTTC

D: -
V: TRBV2
J: TRBJ2-1
size: -
CDR3: CASSEWIEQFF
DNA: TGTGCCAGCAGTGAATGGATTGAGCAGTTCTTC

D: -
V: TRBV7-9
J: TRBJ2-5
size: few
CDR3: CASSFGSETQYF
DNA: TGTGCCAGCAGCTTTGGTTCGGAGACCCAGTACTTC

D: -
V: TRBV5-8
J: TRBJ2-3
size: -
CDR3: CASSLGFEGTDTQYF
DNA: TGTGCCAGCAGCTTGGGTTTCGAGGGCACAGATACGCAGTATTTT

D: -
V: TRBV5-8
J: TRBJ1-4
size: -
CDR3: CASRSTGGTNEKLFF
DNA: TGTGCCAGCAGATCCACGGGTGGGACTAATGAAAAACTGTTTTTT

D: TRBD1
V: TRBV4-3
J: TRBJ2-5
size: many
CDR3: CASSQDQGARETQYF
DNA: TGCGCCAGCAGCCAAGACCAGGGGGCGAGGGAGACCCAGTACTTC

D: -
V: TRBV5-4
J: TRBJ1-4
size: -
CDR3: CASSPDGATNEKLFF
DNA: TGTGCCAGCAGCCCAGATGGTGCAACTAATGAAAAACTGTTTTTT

D: -
V: TRBV14
J: TRBJ2-7
size: -
CDR3: CASSQDRGKQYF
DNA: TGTGCCAGCAGCCAAGATCGAGGAAAGCAGTACTTC

D: -
V: TRBV2
J: TRBJ2-5
size: -
CDR3: CASSLTWTGETQYF
DNA: TGTGCCAGCAGTCTCACCTGGACGGGCGAGACCCAGTACTTC

D: TRBD1
V: TRBV30
J: TRBJ1-2
size: -
CDR3: CAWSADRGKDYGYTF
DNA: TGTGCCTGGAGTGCAGACAGGGGTAAGGACTATGGCTACACCTTC

D: TRBD1
V: TRBV28
J: TRBJ1-2
size: -
CDR3: CASSSSGGSVYGYTF
DNA: TGTGCCAGCAGTTCCTCAGGGGGTTCGGTCTATGGCTACACCTTC

D: -
V: TRBV6-5
J: TRBJ1-2
size: -
CDR3: CASGDSYYGYTF
DNA: TGTGCCAGCGGGGATTCGTACTATGGCTACACCTTC

D: -
V: TRBV5-1
J: TRBJ1-5
size: once
CDR3: CASSLTPQEQPQHF
DNA: TGCGCCAGCAGCTTAACGCCTCAGGAGCAGCCCCAGCATTTT

D: TRBD2
V: TRBV5-4
J: TRBJ2-3
size: -
CDR3: CASSLATSGGSTDTQYF
DNA: TGTGCCAGCAGCTTGGCGACTAGCGGAGGTAGCACAGATACGCAGTATTTT

D: TRBD1
V: TRBV9
J: TRBJ1-5
size: -
CDR3: CASSPHAGGGQPQHF
DNA: TGTGCCAGCAGCCCTCATGCAGGGGGCGGGCAGCCCCAGCATTTT

D: -
V: TRBV5-6
J: TRBJ2-3
size: -
CDR3: CASSWTSQGTQYF
DNA: TGTGCCAGCAGCTGGACTTCCCAGGGAACGCAGTATTTT

D: TRBD2
V: TRBV6-1
J: TRBJ2-2
size: once
CDR3: CASSGRERHGELFF
DNA: TGTGCCAGCTCTGGGCGGGAGAGGCACGGGGAGCTGTTTTTT